The T cell receptor beta chain described here comes from a study of T cell responses to AZD1222 COVID-19 vaccine. Study-wide findings and caveats: Repertoires were collected only later (after the peak T cell response had occurred). The study reported that nearly half of spike-specific TCRs target unmutated variant regions.

The table came from immunoSEQ multiplex PCR; TCRdb's copy has only in-frame clones and leaves some out. Found here are about 97,000 clones, nearly 90% of them singletons; the top ten hold over 2.5%. V was pared by 5 bases and J by 4 bases, with 7 bases of the junction left unmatched. The V gene's germline CDR1 is SGHDT and CDR2 YYEEEE. CDR3 length: 14 amino acids. Turning to this clone: Antigen specificity is unknown.

The clonotype was recovered from an adult in good health. V gene TRBV5-6 combines with J gene TRBJ1-2, with 8 bases that match TRBD1. The sequenced sample was peripheral blood, obtained on day 0 of AZD1222 vaccination. In DNA, the CDR3 is TGTGCCAGCAGTCGGACAGGGCCGGGCTATGGCTACACCTTC. It yields the protein CASSRTGPGYGYTF.